This T cell receptor (beta chain) was identified in a study of blood T cell repertoires in COVID-19. CDR3 length equals 14 residues. Germline CDR1 and CDR2: SGHTA and FQGNSA. V trimming: 3 bases; J trimming: 8 bases; junction bases outside the gene matches: 6. The repertoire was sequenced with immunoSEQ multiplex PCR; TCRdb's copy has only in-frame clones and lacks some. Of 100,000 to 150,000 clones listed, over 60% are singletons. The chain recombines TRBV7-2 with TRBJ2-1; 8 bases agree with TRBD1. This sequence was found in a man in his 70s with acute or convalescent COVID-19. The sequencing input was peripheral blood. The CDR3 nucleotides read TGTGCCAGCAGCTTCCAACAGGGGGGCGATGAGCAGTTCTTC. This sequence encodes CASSFQQGGDEQFF.